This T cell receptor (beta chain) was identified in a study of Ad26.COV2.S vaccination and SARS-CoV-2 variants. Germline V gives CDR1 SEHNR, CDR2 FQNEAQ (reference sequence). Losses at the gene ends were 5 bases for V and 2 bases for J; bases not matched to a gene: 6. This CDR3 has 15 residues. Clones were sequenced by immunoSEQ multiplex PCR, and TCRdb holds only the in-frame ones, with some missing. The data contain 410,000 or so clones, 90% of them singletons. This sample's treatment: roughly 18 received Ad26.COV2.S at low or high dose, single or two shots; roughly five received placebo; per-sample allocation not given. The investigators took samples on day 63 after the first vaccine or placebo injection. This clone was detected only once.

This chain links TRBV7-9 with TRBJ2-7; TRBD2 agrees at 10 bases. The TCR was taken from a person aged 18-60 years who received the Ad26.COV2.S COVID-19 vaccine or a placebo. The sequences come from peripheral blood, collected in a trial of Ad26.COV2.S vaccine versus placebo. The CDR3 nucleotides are TGTGCCAGCAGCCTTGCCCTAGCGGGAGCCTACGAGCAGTACTTC. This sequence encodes CASSLALAGAYEQYF.